The 4 T cell receptor beta chains below come from one sample, sequenced in a study of T-cell reconstitution after alpha-beta-depleted transplantation in children. This sample's TCRbeta library carried unique molecular identifier barcodes. TCRdb used MiXCR to reprocess the PCR reads, holding one entry per CDR3 protein. Among about 230,000 distinct CDR3 sequences listed, about a tenth were seen once. This material consisted of PBMCs from the stem cell graft donor, taken from the stem cell graft. Receptors were obtained from a human donor who donated a stem cell graft to a child with acute lymphoblastic leukemia.

Regarding this clonotype: A much bigger clone sits one base away, suggesting this may be a read error. J is TRBJ1-2 and V is TRBV6-6, with D maybe TRBD1 (6 bases). This CDR3 has 12 residues. From germline, CDR1 is MNHNY and CDR2 SVGAGI (reference sequence). In DNA, the CDR3 is TGTGCCAGCGGTTACTCGGGGGACAACCCAATCTTC. The encoded protein is CASGYSGDNPIF.

This clonotype came up many times. The genes are TRBV10-2 and TRBJ2-3; D gene ambiguous. The germline CDR1 and CDR2 sequences are WSHSY and SAAADI. The CDR3 sequence is 14 residues long. The V and J ends lost 6 bases and 0 bases respectively, with 10 bases between them. CDR3 region: CASSYYPSTDTQYF. In nucleotides, the CDR3 is TGCGCCAGCAGCTACTACCCTAGCACAGATACGCAGTATTTT.

This clonotype was detected a few times. The J gene is TRBJ2-7, the V gene TRBV5-1; D may match TRBD1 or TRBD2 (6 bases each). CDR3 length: 15 amino acids. The V gene lost 3 bases and the J gene lost 0 bases, with 13 bases spanning the gap. Per the germline V gene, CDR1 is SGHRS and CDR2 is YFSETQ. Here the CDR3 reads CASSSYGGLSYEQYF. The CDR3 nucleotides read TGCGCCAGCAGCTCCTACGGGGGCCTCTCCTACGAGCAGTACTTC.

The V and J genes are TRBV7-2 and TRBJ2-3; 7 bases are a match to TRBD2. The CDR3 is 16 amino acids. V shed 1 base and J 1 base; nucleotides not matched to a gene: 5. CDR1 is SGHTA, CDR2 FQGNSA, per germline. The CDR3 region has the DNA TGTGCCAGCAGCTTAGGGGGGGGTTGGGGCACAGATACGCAGTATTTT. Amino acids: CASSLGGGWGTDTQYF.